This T cell receptor beta chain was identified during a study of cytomegalovirus exposure and HLA in healthy donors. Study information: Earlier sequencing of about 200 million T cells yielded 100 million to 140 million unique TCR beta sequences.

PCR employed 60 Vbeta and 13 Jbeta primers. Here immunoSEQ multiplex PCR was the method, and the copy in TCRdb shows in-frame clones only, minus some. The repertoire includes 95,000 to 110,000 clones, 73% of them detected once, and roughly 8% sits in the top ten. CDR1 MDHEN and CDR2 SYDVKM come from the germline V gene. J gave up 2 bases and V 6 bases, and 5 bases lay outside the gene matches. CDR3 length: 15 amino acids. The sequence came from a man aged 30 to 39 in good health and CMV-seronegative. This chain connects TRBV28 to TRBJ2-2, with 8 bases fitting TRBD2. The sample was PBMCs. CDR3 loop: CASRLAGPNTGELFF. CDR3 DNA: TGTGCCAGCAGGCTAGCGGGTCCCAACACCGGGGAGCTGTTTTTT.